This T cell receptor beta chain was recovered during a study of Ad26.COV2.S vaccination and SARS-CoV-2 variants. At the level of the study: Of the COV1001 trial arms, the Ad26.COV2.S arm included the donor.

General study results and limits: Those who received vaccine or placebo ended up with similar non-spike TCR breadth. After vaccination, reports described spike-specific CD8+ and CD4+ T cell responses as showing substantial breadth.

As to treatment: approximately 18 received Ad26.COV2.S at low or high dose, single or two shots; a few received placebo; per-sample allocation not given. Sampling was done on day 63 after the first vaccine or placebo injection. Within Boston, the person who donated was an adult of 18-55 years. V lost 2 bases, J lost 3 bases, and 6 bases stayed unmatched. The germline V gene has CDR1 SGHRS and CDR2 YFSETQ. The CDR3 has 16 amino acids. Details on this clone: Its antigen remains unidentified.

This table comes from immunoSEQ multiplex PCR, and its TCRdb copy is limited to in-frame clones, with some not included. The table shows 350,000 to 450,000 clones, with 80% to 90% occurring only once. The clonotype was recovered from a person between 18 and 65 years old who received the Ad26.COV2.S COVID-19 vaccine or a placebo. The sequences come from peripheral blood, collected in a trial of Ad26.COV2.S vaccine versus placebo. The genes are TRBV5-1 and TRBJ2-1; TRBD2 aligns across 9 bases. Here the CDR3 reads CASSFGLAGLYNEQFF. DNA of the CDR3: TGCGCCAGCAGCTTTGGGCTAGCGGGACTCTACAATGAGCAGTTCTTC.